What follows describes a single T cell receptor beta chain. Its specificity is not known. The method was immunoSEQ multiplex PCR; TCRdb's version includes in-frame clones alone and lacks a portion of them. The table shows around 120,000 clones, with roughly 95% occurring only once. The data derive from a study of graft-versus-host responses after intestinal transplantation. Looking at the study overall: Transplant recipients had multivisceral, liver-intestinal, or isolated intestinal grafts.

V lost 4 bases and J 6 bases, leaving 19 bases between the germline ends. Germline CDR1 is PRHDT and CDR2 is FYEKMQ (reference sequence). CDR3 size: 15 residues. Study-level findings and limits: Individuals who had graft-donor T cell macrochimerism had allografts that showed high graft-versus-host to host-versus-graft clonal ratios. Declining HvG levels early post-transplant were linked to peak circulating GvH clone levels. GvH clones turned up in recipient marrow; some had shown up first in ileum or blood.

Here the sequenced sample was unstimulated CD8+ T cells sorted from spleen or lymph node cells, taken before intestinal transplant. The chain recombines TRBV13 with TRBJ2-7; D is perhaps TRBD1 or TRBD2 (6 bases each). The sequence was obtained from a human donor who received an intestinal transplant. The CDR3 nucleotides read TGTGCCAGCAGCTCCGGGTCAGAGGGGGGCGGCGAGCAGTACTTC. It translates to CASSSGSEGGGEQYF.